The present T cell receptor (beta chain) was sequenced within a study of T cell repertoires in cytomegalovirus infection. About the study: CMV epitopes that were recently identified and HLA-C-restricted were used alongside well-studied HLA-B-restricted ones. Based on public TCR beta signatures, there were indications of CMV infection and of a matching HLA type.

About this clonotype: Its cognate antigen is unknown.

TCRdb re-analysed the reads in MiXCR, keeping a single row per CDR3 protein. Of about 830,000 distinct CDR3 sequences in the sample, 30% to 35% were seen once. Study conclusions and caveats: Ex vivo responses were dominated by HLA-C-restricted CMV-specific TCR beta clonotypes. Carriers of CMV and the relevant HLA type were discriminated by public TCR beta frequency.

The source of this sequence is a human donor in good health (CMV status not recorded). Some clones in this sample may be carry-over from other donors' samples. The sample here was cultured CD8+ T cells from PBMCs, taken from culture after CMV antigen stimulation.

CDR3 sequence: CASSLNQAASNQPQHF. DNA of the CDR3: TGTGCCAGCAGCTTAAACCAGGCCGCCAGCAATCAGCCCCAGCATTTT. This sequence joins TRBV7-6 and TRBJ1-5; D uncertain. Trimming cost V 2 bases and J 1 base, with 12 bases left between them. The CDR3 runs 16 residues. Germline values: CDR1 SGHVS, CDR2 FNYEAQ.